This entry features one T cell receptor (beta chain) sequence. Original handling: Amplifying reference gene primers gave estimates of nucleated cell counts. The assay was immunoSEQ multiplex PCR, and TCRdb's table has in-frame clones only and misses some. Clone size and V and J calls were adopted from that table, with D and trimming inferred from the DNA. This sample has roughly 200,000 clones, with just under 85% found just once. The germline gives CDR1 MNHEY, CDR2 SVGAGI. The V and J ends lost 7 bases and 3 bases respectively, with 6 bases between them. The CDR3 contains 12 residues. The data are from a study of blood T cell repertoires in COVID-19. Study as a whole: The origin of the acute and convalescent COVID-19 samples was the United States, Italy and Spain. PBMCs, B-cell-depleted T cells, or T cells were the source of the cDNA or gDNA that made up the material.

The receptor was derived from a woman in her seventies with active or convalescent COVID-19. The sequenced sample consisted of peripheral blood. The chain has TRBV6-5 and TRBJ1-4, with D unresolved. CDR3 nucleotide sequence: TGTGCCAGCAAGGAGCCTAATGAAAAACTGTTTTTT. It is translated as CASKEPNEKLFF.